This T cell receptor beta chain derives from a study of T cell responses to AZD1222 COVID-19 vaccine. General observations from the study: Unmutated variant regions are reportedly the target of nearly half of TCRs that are spike-specific. Clonal diversity was possibly underestimated; the donors were predominantly white British and more often female. Only 5 or 6 individuals given AZD1222 were seropositive at baseline.

Assay used: immunoSEQ multiplex PCR; TCRdb lists only in-frame clones, some missing. Here the sample spans 210,000 or so clones, more than 85% being singletons. The CDR3 sequence is 12 residues long. Germline V gene data show CDR1 as SGHTA and CDR2 as FQGTGA. Trimming shortened V by 2 bases and J by 4 bases, and 5 bases separated the two germline ends. As for this clone: Antigen specificity is unknown.

This clonotype was sampled from an adult in good health. The chain has TRBV7-3 and TRBJ1-2, with D unclear. This specimen was peripheral blood, taken on day 0 of MenACWY control vaccination. CDR3 in amino acids: CASSLDGYGYTF. The CDR3 DNA follows: TGTGCCAGCAGCTTAGACGGCTATGGCTACACCTTC.